A single sample gave rise to the 19 T cell receptor beta chains below, sequenced in a study of T cell responses to AZD1222 COVID-19 vaccine. TCRdb's table, derived via immunoSEQ multiplex PCR, lists solely in-frame clones and lacks some. The table includes about 84,000 clones, around 85% detected once. The material sequenced was peripheral blood, taken 28 days after the second AZD1222 dose. Source of these receptors: an adult who received the AZD1222 COVID-19 vaccine.

The chain has TRBV3-1 (or the pseudogene TRBV3-2) and TRBJ2-5; tentatively, D is TRBD1 (6 bases). This CDR3 contains 12 residues. CDR1 is LGHDT and CDR2 is YNNKEL in the germline V gene (reference sequence). V lost 8 bases and J 9 bases, leaving 16 bases between the germline ends. The DNA of the CDR3 is TGTGCCAGCTGCGGCAGGGGCAGTGCCCAGTACTTC. Translation gives CASCGRGSAQYF.

This chain links TRBV11-3 with TRBJ2-1; tentative D call: TRBD2 (5 bases). CDR1 is SGHNT, CDR2 YENEEA, per germline. CDR3 length: 15 residues. The ends were cut back, 1 base at V and 2 bases at J, with 9 bases in the middle. CDR3 residues: CASSLGQAAYNEQFF. CDR3 nucleotide sequence: TGTGCCAGCAGCTTAGGCCAAGCGGCCTACAATGAGCAGTTCTTC.

The rearrangement joins TRBV5-6 to TRBJ1-2, with D unresolved. CDR1 is SGHDT and CDR2 is YYEEEE in the germline V gene. V was pared by 0 bases and J by 8 bases, with 11 bases between. There are 13 residues in the CDR3. CDR3 in DNA: TGTGCCAGCAGCTTGGCAGCCATAGGGGGCTACACCTTC. It translates to CASSLAAIGGYTF.

The CDR3 is CASSLYGTRNTGELFF. CDR3 sequence (DNA): TGCGCCAGCAGCCTATACGGGACACGGAACACCGGGGAGCTGTTTTTT. The chain couples TRBV4-3 to TRBJ2-2; tentative D call: TRBD1 (6 bases). V was cut by 4 bases and J by 1 base, with 13 bases left in between. CDR3 length equals 16 residues. CDR1 is LGHNA and CDR2 is YSLEER in the germline V gene.

This clone occurred many times. The rearrangement joins TRBV28 to TRBJ1-2; TRBD1 aligns across 7 bases. Looked up from germline, CDR1 is MDHEN and CDR2 is SYDVKM. This CDR3 is built from 15 residues. V lost 6 bases, J lost 5 bases, and 12 bases stayed unmatched. The CDR3 DNA sequence: TGTGCCAGCAGCTCTGTCGGCAGGGGGTTGTATGGCTACACCTTC. This sequence encodes CASSSVGRGLYGYTF.

The count of this clone is one. This sequence joins TRBV29-1 and TRBJ1-1; TRBD1 might be the D (5 bases). Between the trimmed V and J ends, which lost 0 bases and 4 bases, there was a span of 12 bases. The CDR3 is made up of 14 amino acids. Germline V gene data show CDR1 as SQVTM and CDR2 as ANQGSEA. CDR3 in DNA: TGCAGCGTTGAAGATTTTTTGGGGGGCACTGAAGCTTTCTTT. Residues: CSVEDFLGGTEAFF.

This sequence joins TRBV5-4 and TRBJ2-3; TRBD2 agrees at 7 bases. Per the germline V gene, CDR1 is SGHNT and CDR2 is YYREEE (reference sequence). The CDR3 contains 14 residues. The junction had 4 bases not matched to a gene; V was cut back by 3 bases and J by 3 bases. DNA for the CDR3: TGTGCCAGCAGCTCGACTAGCAGTACAGATACGCAGTATTTT. It translates to CASSSTSSTDTQYF.

V gene TRBV7-2 combines with J gene TRBJ2-2; D not certain. Germline V gene data show CDR1 as SGHTA and CDR2 as FQGNSA. V was trimmed by 3 bases and J by 3 bases, leaving 14 bases between them. The CDR3 spans 16 residues. As DNA, the CDR3 is TGTGCCAGCAGCTTCTTTTCTGACATCTACACCGGGGAGCTGTTTTTT. Its protein is CASSFFSDIYTGELFF.

J is TRBJ1-3 and V is TRBV4-2, with D possibly matching TRBD1 (6 bases). The CDR3 spans 16 residues. Trimming stripped 1 base from V and 0 bases from J, with 10 bases between. Germline assignment: CDR1 LGHNA and CDR2 YNFKEQ. The CDR3 DNA reads as TGTGCCAGCAGCCAAGTCGACAGGACCTCTGGAAACACCATATATTTT. Its protein is CASSQVDRTSGNTIYF.

The chain uses TRBV9 and TRBJ2-1; tentative D call: TRBD2 (6 bases). Germline CDR1 SGDLS, CDR2 YYNGEE. Trimming shortened V by 1 base and J by 6 bases, and 14 bases separated the two germline ends. The CDR3 is made up of 15 amino acids. The CDR3, as DNA: TGTGCCAGCAGCGTACACCTCGGGGGAGTCAATGAGCAGTTCTTC. It is translated as CASSVHLGGVNEQFF. Drawing the rest from reference TRBV9 and TRBJ2-1, the complete variable domain is DSGVTQTPKHLITATGQRVTLRCSPRSGDLSVYWYQQSLDQGLQFLIQYYNGEERAKGNILERFSAQQFPDLHSELNLSSLELGDSALYFCASSVHLGGVNEQFFGPGTRLTVL.

This clone has only one observation. The chain uses TRBV15 and TRBJ2-3; D not certain. V lost 0 bases and J 2 bases, leaving 9 bases between the germline ends. CDR1 LNHNV and CDR2 YYDKDF come from the germline V gene (reference sequence). This CDR3 contains 15 residues. This CDR3 is CATSRDRWDTDTQYF. As DNA, the CDR3 is TGTGCCACCAGCAGAGATCGGTGGGACACAGATACGCAGTATTTT.

This chain joins TRBV5-5 and TRBJ2-1, with 9 bases fitting TRBD2. V trimming: 3 bases; J trimming: 8 bases; junction bases outside the gene matches: 12. From germline, CDR1 is SGHKS and CDR2 YYEKEE (reference sequence). This CDR3 comprises 16 residues. The CDR3 DNA sequence: TGTGCCAGCAGCTGGTGGGGACTAGCTAATGTCGATGAGCAGTTCTTC. Translating it yields CASSWWGLANVDEQFF.

V is TRBV10-1 and J is TRBJ2-3; 12 nucleotides line up with TRBD2. V lost 4 bases, J lost 1 base, and 6 bases stayed unmatched. Germline V gene lookup returns CDR1 WNHNN and CDR2 SYGVQD (reference sequence). This CDR3 region has 17 residues. The CDR3 DNA reads as TGCGCCAGCAGTGCGACTAGCGGGGGATGGGGCACAGATACGCAGTATTTT. This codes for CASSATSGGWGTDTQYF.

The chain employs TRBV9 and TRBJ2-1; 14 bases match TRBD2. V trimming: 3 bases; J trimming: 7 bases; junction bases outside the gene matches: 6. This CDR3 contains 16 residues. The V gene's germline CDR1 is SGDLS and CDR2 YYNGEE. This CDR3 reads CASSDNRLAGGNEQFF. In DNA, the CDR3 is TGTGCCAGCAGCGATAATCGACTAGCGGGAGGGAATGAGCAGTTCTTC.

The chain is built from TRBV6-5 and TRBJ1-4; unclear D gene. Germline-derived CDR1 and CDR2 are MNHEY and SVGAGI. V was clipped by 6 bases and J by 7 bases, with 15 bases between them. The CDR3 has 14 residues. The chain's CDR3 is CASRVGFGGEKLFF. The CDR3 bases are TGTGCCAGCAGGGTGGGGTTCGGAGGTGAAAAACTGTTTTTT.

This clone was detected only a few times. J is TRBJ1-5 and V is TRBV7-9; D call uncertain. The ends were cut back, 3 bases at V and 6 bases at J, with 6 bases in the middle. Germline CDR1 SEHNR, CDR2 FQNEAQ (reference sequence). The CDR3 length is 12 residues. The CDR3, as DNA: TGTGCCAGCAGCTTGGACCCTCAGCCCCAGCATTTT. The encoded protein is CASSLDPQPQHF.

This sequence joins TRBV5-5 and TRBJ1-1; a weak D match, TRBD1 (6 bases). The CDR3 consists of 13 residues. Germline CDR1 SGHKS, CDR2 YYEKEE (reference sequence). Between the trimmed V and J ends, which lost 2 bases and 7 bases, there was a span of 12 bases. Here the CDR3 reads CASSLGGDSEAFF. The CDR3 nucleotides are TGTGCCAGCAGCTTAGGGGGTGACAGTGAAGCTTTCTTT.

V and J are TRBV18 and TRBJ2-1; 7 bases agree with TRBD2. CDR3 length equals 16 residues. Germline V CDR1 and CDR2: KGHSH, LQKENI. J gave up 1 base and V 6 bases, and 9 bases lay outside the gene matches. The CDR3 loop reads CASSTRLAASYNEQFF. CDR3 bases: TGTGCCAGCTCGACAAGACTAGCTGCATCCTACAATGAGCAGTTCTTC.

The V and J genes are TRBV11-3 and TRBJ1-4; 7 positions agree with TRBD1. The CDR3 has 14 amino acids. V lost 5 bases, J lost 3 bases, and 3 bases stayed unmatched. The germline V gene has CDR1 SGHNT and CDR2 YENEEA. Here the CDR3 reads CASSLGTANEKLFF. The CDR3 bases are TGTGCCAGCAGCCTAGGGACAGCTAATGAAAAACTGTTTTTT.